This T cell receptor beta chain was sequenced in a study of blood T cell repertoires in COVID-19. About the study: Samples of COVID-19 (acute and convalescent) were obtained from the United States, Italy and Spain.

Original methodology: Quantification of nucleated cells was approximated via reference gene primer amplification. Sequenced by immunoSEQ multiplex PCR; TCRdb stores in-frame clones only, minus some. Clonal size and the V and J genes are those of that table, whereas D and trimming came from the DNA. This repertoire shows 150,000 to 200,000 clones, 65% to 85% found once; its top ten account for around 6%. This study enrolled people aged 18 to 89 from around 25 US geographic areas. The study assigned cohorts using participant-reported clinical history. There are 16 residues in the CDR3. Germline CDR1 is GTSNPN and CDR2 is SVGIG (reference sequence). V was clipped by 1 base and J by 0 bases, with 13 bases between them.

The V and J genes are TRBV30 and TRBJ1-3; D possibly corresponds to TRBD1 (5 bases). Material for sequencing was PBMCs or T cells enriched from blood (not recorded which). The sequence came from a man aged 35 to 55 who had recovered from COVID-19. CDR3 loop: CAWSAGQTRSGNTIYF. CDR3 bases: TGTGCCTGGAGTGCAGGGCAGACACGCTCTGGAAACACCATATATTTT.